This TCR beta chain stems from a study of OX40 agonist ivuxolimab in advanced cancers. Study-level information: Partial responses occurred in Three dose-escalation patients, one with hepatocellular carcinoma and two with cutaneous melanoma.

The data were produced by immunoSEQ multiplex PCR, yet TCRdb's version contains in-frame clones alone and is incomplete. In the table there are more than 55,000 clones, 70% to 85% of which are singletons. Anyone with autoimmune disease history or systemic immunosuppression was excluded. Baseline, cycle 4 day 1, and cycle 7 day 1 were the blood sampling points. The CDR3 has 15 amino acids. V was pared by 3 bases and J by 6 bases, with 6 bases of the junction left unmatched. Germline V gene data show CDR1 as MDHEN and CDR2 as SYDVKM. The genes are TRBV28 and TRBJ2-7, with TRBD2 identical over 12 bases. The TCR comes from an adult with an advanced solid tumor such as melanoma, head and neck, liver or kidney cancer. The sample in question was CD4+ or CD8+ T cells sorted from blood, obtained in a trial of the OX40 agonist ivuxolimab. The CDR3 here is CASSFPTSGRGEQYF. The CDR3 DNA follows: TGTGCCAGCAGTTTCCCGACTAGCGGGAGAGGCGAGCAGTACTTC.